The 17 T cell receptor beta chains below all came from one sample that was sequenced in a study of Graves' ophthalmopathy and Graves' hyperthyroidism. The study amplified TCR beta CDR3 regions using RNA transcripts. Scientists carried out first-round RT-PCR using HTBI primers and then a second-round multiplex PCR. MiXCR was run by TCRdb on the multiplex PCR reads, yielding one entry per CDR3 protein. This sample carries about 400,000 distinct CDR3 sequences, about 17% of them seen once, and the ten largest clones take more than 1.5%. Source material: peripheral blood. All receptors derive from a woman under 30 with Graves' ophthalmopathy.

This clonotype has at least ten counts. CDR3 loop: CASSESTRVGSTDTQYF. The CDR3 region has the DNA TGCGCCAGCAGTGAGTCGACTCGGGTCGGGAGCACAGATACGCAGTATTTT. The rearrangement uses TRBV10-1 and TRBJ2-3; no definite D call. The CDR3 consists of 17 residues. Looked up from germline, CDR1 is WNHNN and CDR2 is SYGVQD (reference sequence). V was shortened by 0 bases and J by 0 bases, with 13 bases between the two germline ends.

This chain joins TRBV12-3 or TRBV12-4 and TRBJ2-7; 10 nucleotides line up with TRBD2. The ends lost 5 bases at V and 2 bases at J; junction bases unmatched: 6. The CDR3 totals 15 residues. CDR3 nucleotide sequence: TGTGCCAGCAGTCGCGGACTAGCGGCTACCTACGAGCAGTACTTC. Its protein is CASSRGLAATYEQYF.

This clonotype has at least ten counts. CDR3 in amino acids: CATSRLGTPNYGYTF. CDR3 nucleotides: TGTGCCACCAGCCGATTGGGTACACCTAACTATGGCTACACCTTC. The chain links TRBV15 to TRBJ1-2; D is uncertain. This CDR3 has 15 residues. V lost 5 bases, J lost 0 bases, and 13 bases lay in between. In germline, CDR1 is LNHNV, CDR2 YYDKDF (reference sequence).

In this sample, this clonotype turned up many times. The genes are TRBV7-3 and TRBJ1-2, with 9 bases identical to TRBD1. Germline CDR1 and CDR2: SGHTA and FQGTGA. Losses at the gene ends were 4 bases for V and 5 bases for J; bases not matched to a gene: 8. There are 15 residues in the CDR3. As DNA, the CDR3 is TGTGCCAGCAGCTCACAGGGGGCCACTGTTTATGGCTACACCTTC. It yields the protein CASSSQGATVYGYTF.

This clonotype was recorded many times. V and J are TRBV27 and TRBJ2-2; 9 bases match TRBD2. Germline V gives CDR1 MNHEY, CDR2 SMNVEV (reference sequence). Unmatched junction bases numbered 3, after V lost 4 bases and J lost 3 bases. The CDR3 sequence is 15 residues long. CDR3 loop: CASSSLAGYTGELFF. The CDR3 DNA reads TGTGCCAGCAGTTCTCTAGCGGGGTACACCGGGGAGCTGTTTTTT.

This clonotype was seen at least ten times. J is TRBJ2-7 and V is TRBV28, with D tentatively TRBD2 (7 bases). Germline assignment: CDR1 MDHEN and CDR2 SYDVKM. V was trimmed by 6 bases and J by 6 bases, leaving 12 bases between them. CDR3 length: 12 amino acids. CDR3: CASRRGPLEQYF. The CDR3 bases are TGTGCCAGCAGGCGGGGGCCCCTCGAGCAGTACTTC.

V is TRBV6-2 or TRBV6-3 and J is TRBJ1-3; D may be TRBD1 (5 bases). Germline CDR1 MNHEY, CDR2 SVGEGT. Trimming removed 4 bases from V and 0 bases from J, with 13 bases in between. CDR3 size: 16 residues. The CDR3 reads CASSSGLGSSGNTIYF. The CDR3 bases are TGTGCCAGCAGTTCGGGACTGGGGAGCTCTGGAAACACCATATATTTT.

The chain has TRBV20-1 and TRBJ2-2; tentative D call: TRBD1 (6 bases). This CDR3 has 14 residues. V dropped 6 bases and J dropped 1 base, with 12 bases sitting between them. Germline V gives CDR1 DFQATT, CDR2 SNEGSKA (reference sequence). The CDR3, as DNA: TGCAGTGCAAAGACCAGGGGGAACACCGGGGAGCTGTTTTTT. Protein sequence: CSAKTRGNTGELFF.

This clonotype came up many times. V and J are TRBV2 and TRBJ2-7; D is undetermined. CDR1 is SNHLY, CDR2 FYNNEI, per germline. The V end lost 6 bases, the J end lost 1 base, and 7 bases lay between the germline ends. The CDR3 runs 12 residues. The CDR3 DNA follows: TGTGCCAGCAGCACGGCGTCCTACGAGCAGTACTTC. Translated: CASSTASYEQYF.

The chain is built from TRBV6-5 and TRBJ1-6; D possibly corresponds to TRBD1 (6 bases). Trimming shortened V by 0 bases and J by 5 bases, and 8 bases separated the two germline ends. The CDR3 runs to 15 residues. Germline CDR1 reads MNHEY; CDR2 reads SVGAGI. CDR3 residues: CASSYSNRDNSPLHF. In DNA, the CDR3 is TGTGCCAGCAGTTACTCGAACAGGGATAATTCACCCCTCCACTTT.

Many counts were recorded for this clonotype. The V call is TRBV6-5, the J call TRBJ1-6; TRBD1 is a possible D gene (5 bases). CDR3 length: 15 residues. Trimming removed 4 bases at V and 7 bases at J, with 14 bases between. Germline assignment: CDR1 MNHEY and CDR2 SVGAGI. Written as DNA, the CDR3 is TGTGCCAGCAGTTTCCGCCTCGGGGGGAATTCACCCCTCCACTTT. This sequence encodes CASSFRLGGNSPLHF.

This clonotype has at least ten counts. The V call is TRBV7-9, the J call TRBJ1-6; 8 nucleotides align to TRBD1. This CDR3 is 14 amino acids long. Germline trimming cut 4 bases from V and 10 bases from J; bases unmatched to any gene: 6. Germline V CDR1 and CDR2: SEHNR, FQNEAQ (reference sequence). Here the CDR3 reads CASSSDREGSPLHF. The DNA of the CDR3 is TGTGCCAGCAGCTCGGACAGGGAGGGGTCACCCCTCCACTTT.

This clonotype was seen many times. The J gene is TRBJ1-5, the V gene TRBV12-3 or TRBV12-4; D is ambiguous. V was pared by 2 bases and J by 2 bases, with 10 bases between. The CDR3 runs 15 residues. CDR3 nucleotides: TGTGCCAGCAGTTTATGGGGTGTCGGCAATCAGCCCCAGCATTTT. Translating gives CASSLWGVGNQPQHF.

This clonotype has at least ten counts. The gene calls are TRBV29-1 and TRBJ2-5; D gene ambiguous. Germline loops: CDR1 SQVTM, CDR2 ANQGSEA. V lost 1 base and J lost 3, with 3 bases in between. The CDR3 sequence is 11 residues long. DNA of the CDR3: TGCAGCGTTGAAGGGAAAGAGACCCAGTACTTC. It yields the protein CSVEGKETQYF.

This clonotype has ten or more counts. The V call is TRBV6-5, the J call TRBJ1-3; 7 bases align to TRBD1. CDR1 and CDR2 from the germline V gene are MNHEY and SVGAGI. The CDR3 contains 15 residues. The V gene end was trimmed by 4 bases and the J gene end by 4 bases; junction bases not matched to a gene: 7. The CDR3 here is CASSSPTGTGNTIYF. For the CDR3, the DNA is TGTGCCAGCAGTTCCCCGACAGGGACGGGAAACACCATATATTTT.

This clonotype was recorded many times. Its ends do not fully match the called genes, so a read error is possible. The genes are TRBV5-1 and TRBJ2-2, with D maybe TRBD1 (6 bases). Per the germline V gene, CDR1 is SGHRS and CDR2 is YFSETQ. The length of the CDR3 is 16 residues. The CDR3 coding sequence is TGCGCCAGCAGTTTGGACAGCCCCGCGAACACCGGGGAGCTGTTTTTT. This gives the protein CASSLDSPANTGELFF.

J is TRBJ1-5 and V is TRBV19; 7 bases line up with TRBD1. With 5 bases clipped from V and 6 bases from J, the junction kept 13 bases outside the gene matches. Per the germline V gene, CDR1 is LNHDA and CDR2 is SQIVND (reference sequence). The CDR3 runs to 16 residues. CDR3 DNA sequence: TGTGCCAGTAGTCCACAGGACAGGAGAACTAGTCAGCCCCAGCATTTT. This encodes CASSPQDRRTSQPQHF.